Presented here are 29 T cell receptor beta chains from one specimen sequenced in a study of molecular identifiers for immune sequencing clone quantification. Via MiXCR, TCRdb re-called the PCR reads, giving one row per CDR3 protein. The sample has approximately 500,000 distinct CDR3 sequences, about a fifth seen once. What was sequenced was naive CD8+ T cells from blood, with Jurkat cell RNA spiked in. Subset described: FACS-sorted CD8+CD4-CCR7+CD45RA+ naive T cells. All receptors derive from a human donor in good health. Some libraries in this study had Jurkat cell RNA spiked in.

This clonotype was observed at least ten times. V and J are TRBV4-1 and TRBJ2-7, with a possible D match to TRBD2 (6 bases). Trimming removed 0 bases at V and 3 bases at J, with 9 bases between. This CDR3 comprises 14 residues. The germline V gene encodes CDR1 MGHRA and CDR2 YSYEKL. The CDR3 region is CASSQETGGYEQYF. In DNA, the CDR3 is TGCGCCAGCAGCCAAGAAACCGGGGGCTACGAGCAGTACTTC.

This clonotype was observed at least ten times. The V and J genes are TRBV11-2 and TRBJ2-1, with a weak D call TRBD1 (6 bases). Looked up from germline, CDR1 is SGHAT and CDR2 is FQNNGV. V lost 6 bases and J 15 bases, leaving 12 bases between the germline ends. The CDR3 extends over 10 amino acids. The CDR3 here is CASSSGALFF. CDR3 DNA: TGTGCCAGCAGTTCAGGGGCCTTGTTCTTC.

Concerning this clonotype itself: A much more abundant neighbour one base away suggests this may be a read error. This rearrangement joins TRBV29-1 to TRBJ2-1; 7 bases map to TRBD1. In germline, CDR1 is SQVTM, CDR2 ANQGSEA. The CDR3 runs 16 residues. CDR3 sequence reads: CSVEGQQDRAYNGQFF. In DNA form, the CDR3 reads TGCAGCGTTGAAGGCCAACAAGACAGGGCCTACAATGGGCAGTTCTTC.

This clonotype has ten or more counts. The chain combines TRBV4-1 with TRBJ1-1; D gene ambiguous. V was pared by 4 bases and J by 0 bases, with 9 bases between. Germline lookup yields CDR1 MGHRA and CDR2 YSYEKL. The CDR3 has 14 amino acids. CDR3 residues: CASSPLTVNTEAFF. The CDR3 DNA sequence: TGCGCCAGCAGCCCTTTGACTGTGAACACTGAAGCTTTCTTT.

This clonotype occurred many times. V is TRBV5-6 and J is TRBJ2-1; no definite D call. The germline V gene encodes CDR1 SGHDT and CDR2 YYEEEE. V was shortened by 3 bases and J by 10 bases, with 8 bases between the two germline ends. There are 11 residues in the CDR3. The CDR3 DNA sequence: TGTGCCAGCAGCTACCTTAGAGAGCAGTTCTTC. Its translation: CASSYLREQFF.

Details on this clonotype: Since a much larger clone is just one base distant, this may be a read error. This chain links TRBV5-1 with TRBJ1-6; D call uncertain. V was clipped by 0 bases and J by 8 bases, with 9 bases between them. The CDR3 consists of 14 residues. CDR1 SGHRS and CDR2 YFSETQ come from the germline V gene. The CDR3 nucleotides read TGCGCCAGCAGCTTGGACATTGTAGATTCACCCCTCCACTTT. Protein product: CASSLDIVDSPLHF.

The table lists this clonotype with many counts. V gene TRBV4-3 combines with J gene TRBJ1-5; possibly TRBD1 for D (5 bases). The V end was cut by 0 bases, the J end by 0 bases, with 6 bases between. Germline CDR1 LGHNA, CDR2 YSLEER. This CDR3 region has 15 residues. The CDR3 region is CASSQEDSSNQPQHF. For the CDR3, the DNA is TGCGCCAGCAGCCAAGAAGACAGTAGCAATCAGCCCCAGCATTTT.

The CDR3 nucleotides are TGCGCCAGCAGCCAAGAGGTAACAGGCGTTAACTATGGCTACACCTTC. Encoded protein: CASSQEVTGVNYGYTF. The rearrangement uses TRBV4-1 and TRBJ1-2; D possibly corresponds to TRBD1 (5 bases). Germline V gene sequence: CDR1 MGHRA, CDR2 YSYEKL. The V end was cut by 0 bases, the J end by 1 base, with 12 bases between. This CDR3 region has 16 residues.

There are many counts of this clonotype. This chain uses TRBV6-5 with TRBJ1-1; D is unclear. With 0 bases removed from V and 6 bases from J, the gap between germline ends came to 14 bases. This CDR3 comprises 15 residues. Germline lookup yields CDR1 MNHEY and CDR2 SVGAGI. CDR3 bases: TGTGCCAGCAGTTACTCCGAAGATTTGTTCGCTGAAGCTTTCTTT. This codes for CASSYSEDLFAEAFF.

This clonotype was observed at least ten times. The chain employs TRBV28 and TRBJ2-7, with D tentatively TRBD1 or TRBD2 (5 bases each). There are 15 residues in the CDR3. From germline, CDR1 is MDHEN and CDR2 SYDVKM. Trimming cost V 11 bases and J 1 base, with 21 bases left between them. CDR3 DNA sequence: TGTGCCGCCGCCCGCCGGGGACGTCGGTCCTACGAGCAGTACTTC. Translated: CAAARRGRRSYEQYF.

This clonotype appeared a few times. This chain joins TRBV24-1 and TRBJ1-4; D is perhaps TRBD1 (5 bases). Germline values: CDR1 KGHDR, CDR2 SFDVKD. Trimming took 4 bases from V and 0 from J, leaving 5 bases between them. The CDR3 length is 14 residues. CDR3 amino acids: CATSETATNEKLFF. The DNA for the CDR3 is TGTGCCACCAGTGAGACAGCAACTAATGAAAAACTGTTTTTT.

This clonotype was recorded a few times. V usage is TRBV5-6 and J usage is TRBJ2-5; a possible D gene is TRBD2 (6 bases). Germline V gene data show CDR1 as SGHDT and CDR2 as YYEEEE. Trimming removed 4 bases at V and 5 bases at J, with 9 bases between. The length of the CDR3 is 12 residues. CDR3 loop: CASSGGSETQYF. CDR3 sequence (DNA): TGTGCCAGCAGCGGGGGGTCGGAGACCCAGTACTTC.

Comment on this clonotype: One end of the junction varies from germline; a read error may be responsible. The V gene is TRBV6-1, the J gene TRBJ1-5, with TRBD1 identical over 7 bases. CDR3 length: 16 amino acids. Per germline, CDR1 MNHNS and CDR2 SASEGT. This CDR3 reads CASSDGTAVYNHPQHF. CDR3 coding DNA: TGTGCCAGCAGTGACGGGACAGCCGTATACAATCATCCCCAGCATTTT.

For this clonotype: It may be a read error: a sequence one base away is much more abundant. The chain employs TRBV2 and TRBJ2-3; D not resolved. Germline loops: CDR1 SNHLY, CDR2 FYNNEI. The CDR3 sequence is 15 residues long. Deletions cut 4 bases from V and 0 bases from J, with 11 bases between. The CDR3 DNA follows: TGTGCCAGCAGTGGCACAGACGGAAGCACAGATACGCAGTATTTT. This codes for CASSGTDGSTDTQYF.

The V and J genes are TRBV12-5 and TRBJ2-7, with no clear D. CDR3 length: 13 amino acids. Germline CDR1 and CDR2: LGHNT and FRNRAP. Trimming shortened V by 3 bases and J by 1 base, and 7 bases separated the two germline ends. The CDR3 protein is CASGFFGSYEQYF. As DNA, the CDR3 is TGTGCTAGTGGTTTTTTCGGTTCCTACGAGCAGTACTTC.

The chain has TRBV12-3 or TRBV12-4 and TRBJ1-5, with 8 bases lining up with TRBD1. Trimming took 6 bases from V and 7 from J; bases not matched to a gene: 8. There are 14 residues in the CDR3. The CDR3 is CASSRRQGMQPQHF. The CDR3 coding sequence is TGTGCCAGCAGCCGGAGACAGGGGATGCAGCCCCAGCATTTT.

This clonotype was recorded at least ten times. CDR3 sequence reads: CASSLGPSKTGGRYYEQYF. In DNA form, the CDR3 reads TGTGCCAGCAGCTTAGGCCCTTCAAAGACAGGGGGCCGCTACTACGAGCAGTACTTC. The chain has TRBV7-9 and TRBJ2-7; 10 nucleotides agree with TRBD1. Per germline, CDR1 SEHNR and CDR2 FQNEAQ (reference sequence). The CDR3 runs to 19 residues. J was trimmed by 3 bases and V by 1 base; bases with no gene match: 15.

A word on this clonotype: A much larger clone differs by one base, so this may be a read error. This CDR3 fails to terminate in the conserved phenylalanine or tryptophan, so it likely reflects a read error. V gene TRBV23-1 combines with J gene TRBJ2-3, with 8 nucleotides matching TRBD2. TRBV23-1 is filed as an ORF, its function uncertain. The CDR3 loop spans 13 amino acids. Germline trimming cut 11 bases from V and 6 bases from J; bases unmatched to any gene: 10. The CDR3 DNA reads TGCGCCGGACTAGCCGGCTCACAGGATACGCAGTATTCT. Protein sequence: CAGLAGSQDTQYS.

The chain joins TRBV20-1 to TRBJ2-2, with D perhaps TRBD1 (6 bases). There are 15 residues in the CDR3. V lost 7 bases, J lost 1 base, and 16 bases lay in between. Germline assignment: CDR1 DFQATT and CDR2 SNEGSKA (reference sequence). The CDR3 sequence is CSGFPTGENTGELFF. DNA for the CDR3: TGCAGTGGTTTTCCGACAGGAGAGAACACCGGGGAGCTGTTTTTT.

This clonotype was recorded a few times. The chain links TRBV6-1 to TRBJ2-7, with TRBD1 matching over 7 bases. Per the germline V gene, CDR1 is MNHNS and CDR2 is SASEGT. With V trimmed by 6 bases and J by 4 bases, 9 bases remained unmatched. The CDR3 is made up of 14 amino acids. The CDR3 bases are TGTGCCAGCAGGGAACAGGGGAACGGGTACGAGCAGTACTTC. It yields the protein CASREQGNGYEQYF.

This chain connects TRBV19 to TRBJ1-5; D is uncertain. The CDR3 totals 12 residues. CDR1 is LNHDA and CDR2 is SQIVND in the germline V gene (reference sequence). V lost 10 bases, J lost 5 bases, and 12 bases lay in between. The CDR3 is CATSHNYQPQHF. DNA of the CDR3: TGTGCCACCTCTCATAACTATCAGCCCCAGCATTTT.

This clonotype was seen at least ten times. The chain couples TRBV7-9 to TRBJ1-5; D unclear. The germline V gene has CDR1 SEHNR and CDR2 FQNEAQ (reference sequence). The CDR3 consists of 14 residues. Trimming took 6 bases from V and 2 from J, leaving 11 bases between them. CDR3 sequence: CASRPGDGNQPQHF. CDR3 coding DNA: TGTGCCAGCAGGCCAGGAGACGGCAATCAGCCCCAGCATTTT. The whole variable domain, remainder taken from reference TRBV7-9 and TRBJ1-5, is DTGVSQNPRHKITKRGQNVTFRCDPISEHNRLYWYRQTLGQGPEFLTYFQNEAQLEKSRLLSDRFSAERPKGSFSTLEIQRTEQGDSAMYLCASRPGDGNQPQHFGDGTRLSIL.

This clonotype was recorded many times. The V gene is TRBV7-9, the J gene TRBJ2-1; TRBD1 agrees at 10 bases. This CDR3 is 15 amino acids long. The junction had 3 bases not matched to a gene; V was cut back by 0 bases and J by 7 bases. Germline V CDR1 and CDR2: SEHNR, FQNEAQ (reference sequence). CDR3 sequence: CASSLAGQGVNEQFF. The CDR3, as DNA: TGTGCCAGCAGCTTAGCAGGACAGGGGGTGAATGAGCAGTTCTTC. The complete variable domain, with remaining parts taken from reference TRBV7-9 and TRBJ2-1, reads DTGVSQNPRHKITKRGQNVTFRCDPISEHNRLYWYRQTLGQGPEFLTYFQNEAQLEKSRLLSDRFSAERPKGSFSTLEIQRTEQGDSAMYLCASSLAGQGVNEQFFGPGTRLTVL.

This clonotype has at least ten counts. V is TRBV4-3 and J is TRBJ2-1, with a tentative D call TRBD1 (5 bases). The CDR3 loop spans 13 amino acids. The V end lost 0 bases, the J end lost 6 bases, and 6 bases lay between the germline ends. Germline loops: CDR1 LGHNA, CDR2 YSLEER. The CDR3: CASSQDRVNEQFF. CDR3 nucleotide sequence: TGCGCCAGCAGCCAAGACAGGGTCAATGAGCAGTTCTTC.

This clonotype was detected a few times. The V and J genes are TRBV4-1 and TRBJ2-1, with D perhaps TRBD2 (6 bases). The CDR3 loop spans 15 amino acids. Germline loops: CDR1 MGHRA, CDR2 YSYEKL. V lost 0 bases and J 0 bases, leaving 6 bases between the germline ends. The CDR3 protein is CASSQETSSYNEQFF. CDR3 sequence (DNA): TGCGCCAGCAGCCAAGAGACTAGCTCCTACAATGAGCAGTTCTTC.

This clonotype was recorded a few times. The genes are TRBV27 and TRBJ2-7, with a possible D match to TRBD1 (7 bases). The CDR3 totals 14 residues. Germline V lookup: CDR1 MNHEY, CDR2 SMNVEV (reference sequence). Trimming removed 1 base from V and 3 bases from J, with 10 bases in between. The CDR3 sequence: CASSLFRGDYEQYF. CDR3 nucleotide sequence: TGTGCCAGCAGTTTATTCAGGGGGGACTACGAGCAGTACTTC.

In its sample, this clonotype was seen many times. Germline is not matched at one junction end, which may reflect a read error. This sequence joins TRBV12-3 or TRBV12-4 and TRBJ2-1; TRBD1 aligns across 9 bases. The length of the CDR3 is 12 residues. This chain's CDR3 is CASSSGDRVLAF. The CDR3 DNA sequence: TGTGCCAGCAGCAGCGGGGACAGGGTCCTAGCCTTC.

On this clonotype: A much larger clone lies a single base off, so this may be a read error. No conserved phenylalanine or tryptophan is present at the end of the CDR3, so a read error is the likely explanation. The CDR3 reads CASSAGGGQPQHS. CDR3 sequence (DNA): TGTGCCAGCAGTGCAGGGGGTGGTCAGCCCCAGCATTCT. The rearrangement links TRBV12-3 or TRBV12-4 to TRBJ1-5; 7 nucleotides match TRBD1. This CDR3 spans 13 amino acids. With 5 bases clipped from V and 6 bases from J, the junction kept 4 bases outside the gene matches.

About this clonotype itself: With a much larger clone just one base away, this may be a read error. This chain connects TRBV4-1 to TRBJ2-3, with D possibly matching TRBD1 (6 bases). The germline CDR1 and CDR2 sequences are MGHRA and YSYEKL. This CDR3 region has 15 residues. The CDR3 DNA is TGCGCCAGCAGCCCAACAGGGTCCCTCTTAGATATGCAGTATTTT. This translates into CASSPTGSLLDMQYF.